The clone carrying this TCR beta chain was counted ten times or more. This sample stems from a study of T cells in Graves' hyperthyroidism and ophthalmopathy. What was amplified from RNA transcripts were TCR beta CDR3 regions. First-round RT-PCR targeting the TCR CDR3 was performed with the HTBI primer set. MiXCR, applied by TCRdb to the multiplex PCR reads, yields one record per CDR3 protein. The sample lists approximately 640,000 distinct CDR3 sequences, about 45% occurring once. Patients were excluded for uncontrolled infection, other autoimmune disease, pregnancy or lactation. The CDR3 length is 17 residues. Trimming removed 0 bases from V and 6 bases from J; junction bases left unmatched: 7. The germline CDR1 and CDR2 sequences are LNHNV and YYDKDF (reference sequence).

This clonotype originated in an adult man with Graves' disease, either hyperthyroidism or ophthalmopathy (not recorded which). The V gene is TRBV15, the J gene TRBJ2-7; 14 bases align to TRBD2. The sequenced material came from peripheral blood or thyroid tissue (not recorded which). The CDR3 is CATSRDPGTSGSGEQYF. CDR3 DNA: TGTGCCACCAGCAGAGATCCTGGGACTAGCGGGAGTGGCGAGCAGTACTTC.